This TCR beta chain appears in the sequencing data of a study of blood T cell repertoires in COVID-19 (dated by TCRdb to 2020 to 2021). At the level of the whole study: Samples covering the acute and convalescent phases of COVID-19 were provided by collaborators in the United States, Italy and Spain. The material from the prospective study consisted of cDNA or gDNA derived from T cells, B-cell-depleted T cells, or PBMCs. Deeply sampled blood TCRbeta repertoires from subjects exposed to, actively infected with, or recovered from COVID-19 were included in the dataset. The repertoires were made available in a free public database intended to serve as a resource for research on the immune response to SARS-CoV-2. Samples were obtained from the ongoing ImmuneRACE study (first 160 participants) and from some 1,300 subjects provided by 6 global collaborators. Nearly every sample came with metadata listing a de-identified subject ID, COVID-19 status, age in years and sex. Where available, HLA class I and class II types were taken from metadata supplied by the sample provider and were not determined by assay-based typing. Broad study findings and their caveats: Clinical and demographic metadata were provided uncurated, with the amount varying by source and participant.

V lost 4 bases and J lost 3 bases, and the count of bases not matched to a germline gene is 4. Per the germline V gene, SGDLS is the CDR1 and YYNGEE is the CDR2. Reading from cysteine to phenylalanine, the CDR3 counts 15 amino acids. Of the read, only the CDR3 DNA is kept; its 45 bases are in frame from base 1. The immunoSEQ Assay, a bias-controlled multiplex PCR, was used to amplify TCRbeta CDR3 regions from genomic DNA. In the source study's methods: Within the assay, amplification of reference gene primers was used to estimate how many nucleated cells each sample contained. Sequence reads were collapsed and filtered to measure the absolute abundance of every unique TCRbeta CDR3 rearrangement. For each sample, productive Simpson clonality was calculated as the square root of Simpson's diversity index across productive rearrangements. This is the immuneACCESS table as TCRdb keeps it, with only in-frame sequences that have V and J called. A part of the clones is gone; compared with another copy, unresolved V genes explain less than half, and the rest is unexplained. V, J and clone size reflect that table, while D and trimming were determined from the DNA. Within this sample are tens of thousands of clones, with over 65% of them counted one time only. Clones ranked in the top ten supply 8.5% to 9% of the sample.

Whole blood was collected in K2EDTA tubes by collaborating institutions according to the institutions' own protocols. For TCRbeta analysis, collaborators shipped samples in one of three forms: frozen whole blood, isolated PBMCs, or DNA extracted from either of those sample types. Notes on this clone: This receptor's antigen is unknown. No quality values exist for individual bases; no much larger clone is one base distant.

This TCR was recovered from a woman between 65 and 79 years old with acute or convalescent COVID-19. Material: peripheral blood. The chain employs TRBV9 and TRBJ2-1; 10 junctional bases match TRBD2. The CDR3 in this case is CASSPGTSDYNEQFF. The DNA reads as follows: TGTGCCAGCAGCCCCGGGACTAGCGACTACAATGAGCAGTTCTTC.